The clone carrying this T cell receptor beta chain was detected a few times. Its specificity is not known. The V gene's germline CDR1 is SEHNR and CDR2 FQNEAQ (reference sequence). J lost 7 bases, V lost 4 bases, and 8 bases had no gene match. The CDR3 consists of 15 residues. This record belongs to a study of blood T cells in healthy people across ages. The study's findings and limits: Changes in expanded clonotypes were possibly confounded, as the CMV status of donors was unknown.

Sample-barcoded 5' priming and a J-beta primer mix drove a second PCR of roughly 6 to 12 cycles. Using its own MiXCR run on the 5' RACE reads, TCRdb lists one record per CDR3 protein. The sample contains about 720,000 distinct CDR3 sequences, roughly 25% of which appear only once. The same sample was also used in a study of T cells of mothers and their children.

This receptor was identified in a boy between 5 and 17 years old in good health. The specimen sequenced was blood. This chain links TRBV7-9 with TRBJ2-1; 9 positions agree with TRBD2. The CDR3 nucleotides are TGTGCCAGCAGCTCAGGATCTAGCGGGGTGAATGAGCAGTTCTTC. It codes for CASSSGSSGVNEQFF.